The clone carrying this T cell receptor beta chain was seen a handful of times. Its matching antigen is unknown. This sample is drawn from a study of shared clonotypes between healthy human individuals. Unsorted PBMC replicate PCRs drew on roughly 300 ng DNA, representing about 30,000 T cell genomes. Sequencing used immunoSEQ multiplex PCR; TCRdb keeps in-frame clones, though not all of them. The data contain about 560,000 clones, around 78% of them singletons. General study findings and limits: Clonotype sharing among donors likely depends on sequencing depth.

There are 13 residues in the CDR3. Germline V gives CDR1 GTSNPN, CDR2 SVGIG (reference sequence). V lost 5 bases, J lost 4 bases, and 14 bases lay in between. Sequencing was done on a sample of PBMCs. The clonotype was recovered from a woman in her thirties or forties in good health. Some clones in this sample may be carry-over from other donors' samples. The rearrangement uses TRBV30 and TRBJ1-1, with D maybe TRBD1 (6 bases). The CDR3 sequence is CAWGRGLGTEAFF. The DNA for the CDR3 is TGTGCCTGGGGGCGGGGGCTGGGCACTGAAGCTTTCTTT.